Listed below are T cell receptor beta chains from one sample, sequenced in a study of cytomegalovirus exposure and HLA in healthy donors. TCRdb keeps only in-frame clones here, not all; method: immunoSEQ multiplex PCR. Seen here are more than 140,000 clones, over 75% observed once, and the top ten hold about 5.2%. Sequencing input: PBMCs. These receptors were collected from a man aged 25 to 40 in good health and CMV-seropositive. The CDR3 runs from the conserved cysteine through the conserved F or W. The order of the fields is CDR3 length, J gene, D gene, clone size, V gene, CDR3 DNA, CDR3 protein. The D gene is left open where the match is weak. Rows give clone size only sometimes, using once, few, many, or a class for an expanded clone.

cdr3_length: 14
j_call: TRBJ1-2
d_call: TRBD1
clone_size: -
v_call: TRBV5-5
cdr3_nt: TGTGCCAGCAGGCGATCCGGGACAGGGAATGGCTACACCTTC
cdr3_aa: CASRRSGTGNGYTF

cdr3_length: 15
j_call: TRBJ2-7
d_call: TRBD1
clone_size: once
v_call: TRBV7-2
cdr3_nt: TGTGCCAGCAGCTTAAGCGGGACAGGGTCCTACGAGCAGTACTTC
cdr3_aa: CASSLSGTGSYEQYF

cdr3_length: 19
j_call: TRBJ2-3
d_call: TRBD1
clone_size: few
v_call: TRBV28
cdr3_nt: TGTGCCAGCAGTACCCTGGTTGGACAGGGATTTTTCGGCACAGATACGCAGTATTTT
cdr3_aa: CASSTLVGQGFFGTDTQYF

cdr3_length: 15
j_call: TRBJ2-2
d_call: -
clone_size: -
v_call: TRBV29-1
cdr3_nt: TGCAGCGTTTGCCCCGCGGAGAAGAACACCGGGGAGCTGTTTTTT
cdr3_aa: CSVCPAEKNTGELFF

cdr3_length: 14
j_call: TRBJ2-1
d_call: TRBD1
clone_size: -
v_call: TRBV5-4
cdr3_nt: TGTGCCAGCAGCTTGTGGACAGGGTACAATGAGCAGTTCTTC
cdr3_aa: CASSLWTGYNEQFF

cdr3_length: 12
j_call: TRBJ2-3
d_call: -
clone_size: -
v_call: TRBV29-1
cdr3_nt: TGCAGCGTTGAAGGGTCTGCGGATACGCAGTATTTT
cdr3_aa: CSVEGSADTQYF

cdr3_length: 18
j_call: TRBJ1-4
d_call: TRBD1
clone_size: once
v_call: TRBV28
cdr3_nt: TGTGCCAGCAGTCTCCCTCGGACAGGGGGTAGAGCTAATGAAAAACTGTTTTTT
cdr3_aa: CASSLPRTGGRANEKLFF

cdr3_length: 15
j_call: TRBJ2-7
d_call: TRBD2
clone_size: -
v_call: TRBV30
cdr3_nt: TGTGCCTGGAGTGTTCCCCTGAGCGGGAGTTATGAGCAGTACTTC
cdr3_aa: CAWSVPLSGSYEQYF

cdr3_length: 16
j_call: TRBJ2-7
d_call: -
clone_size: -
v_call: TRBV14
cdr3_nt: TGTGCCAGCAGCCCAATCTCGGGGGTCACATACTACGAGCAGTACTTC
cdr3_aa: CASSPISGVTYYEQYF

cdr3_length: 15
j_call: TRBJ2-5
d_call: -
clone_size: -
v_call: TRBV7-9
cdr3_nt: TGTGCCAGCAGCTTAGGGTACAGGGCCCAAGAGACCCAGTACTTC
cdr3_aa: CASSLGYRAQETQYF

cdr3_length: 13
j_call: TRBJ2-7
d_call: -
clone_size: few
v_call: TRBV6-1
cdr3_nt: TGTGCCAGCACCCACGGGAGTTCCAACGAGCAGTACTTC
cdr3_aa: CASTHGSSNEQYF

cdr3_length: 15
j_call: TRBJ2-2
d_call: TRBD1
clone_size: -
v_call: TRBV7-2
cdr3_nt: TGTGCCAGCAGCTTAAGGGGGCAGGACACCGGGGAGCTGTTTTTT
cdr3_aa: CASSLRGQDTGELFF

cdr3_length: 14
j_call: TRBJ1-6
d_call: -
clone_size: -
v_call: TRBV5-1
cdr3_nt: TGCGCCAGCAGCTTGGCAGGGTATAATTCACCCCTCCACTTT
cdr3_aa: CASSLAGYNSPLHF

cdr3_length: 15
j_call: TRBJ1-3
d_call: -
clone_size: -
v_call: TRBV21-1
cdr3_nt: TGTGCCAGCAGCGAAAGTAGAGTCTCTGGAAACACCATATATTTT
cdr3_aa: CASSESRVSGNTIYF

cdr3_length: 13
j_call: TRBJ1-2
d_call: -
clone_size: -
v_call: TRBV28
cdr3_nt: TGTGCCAGCAGGGAACAGGGATTCTATGGCTACACCTTC
cdr3_aa: CASREQGFYGYTF

cdr3_length: 13
j_call: TRBJ2-3
d_call: -
clone_size: once
v_call: TRBV28
cdr3_nt: TGTGCCAGCAGTCCGGGGGTGGCAGATACGCAGTATTTT
cdr3_aa: CASSPGVADTQYF

cdr3_length: 15
j_call: TRBJ2-2
d_call: TRBD1
clone_size: -
v_call: TRBV6-5
cdr3_nt: TGTGCCAGCAGGACAGGGGCCACGAACACCGGGGAGCTGTTTTTT
cdr3_aa: CASRTGATNTGELFF

cdr3_length: 20
j_call: TRBJ2-4
d_call: TRBD1
clone_size: -
v_call: TRBV5-5
cdr3_nt: TGTGCCAGCAGCTTGGCCCGGGACAGGTTGGGGGAAAGAGCCAAAAACATTCAGTACTTC
cdr3_aa: CASSLARDRLGERAKNIQYF

cdr3_length: 13
j_call: TRBJ1-2
d_call: TRBD1
clone_size: -
v_call: TRBV11-2
cdr3_nt: TGTGCCAGCAGCCTGGACAGGGGGCATGGCTACACCTTC
cdr3_aa: CASSLDRGHGYTF

cdr3_length: 14
j_call: TRBJ1-2
d_call: TRBD1
clone_size: -
v_call: TRBV10-1
cdr3_nt: TGCGTTCAACCGGACAGGGGGGACCTCTATGGCTACACCTTC
cdr3_aa: CVQPDRGDLYGYTF

cdr3_length: 15
j_call: TRBJ2-7
d_call: TRBD2
clone_size: -
v_call: TRBV6-5
cdr3_nt: TGTGCCAGCAGAGACTCTAGCGGGAGTTTGTACGAGCAGTACTTC
cdr3_aa: CASRDSSGSLYEQYF

cdr3_length: 16
j_call: TRBJ2-4
d_call: -
clone_size: -
v_call: TRBV5-1
cdr3_nt: TGCGCCAGCAGCTTTAGGACGCACTCCGGACTTAACATTCAGTACTTC
cdr3_aa: CASSFRTHSGLNIQYF

cdr3_length: 15
j_call: TRBJ1-5
d_call: -
clone_size: -
v_call: TRBV27
cdr3_nt: TGTGCCAGCAGTTCCGAGACAGTTTTCAATCAGCCCCAGCATTTT
cdr3_aa: CASSSETVFNQPQHF

cdr3_length: 14
j_call: TRBJ1-5
d_call: TRBD1
clone_size: -
v_call: TRBV28
cdr3_nt: TGTGCCAGCAGAACCGGACAGGCGTGGCAGCCCCAGCATTTT
cdr3_aa: CASRTGQAWQPQHF

cdr3_length: 12
j_call: TRBJ2-5
d_call: TRBD2
clone_size: -
v_call: TRBV29-1
cdr3_nt: TGCAGCTTACTAGCGCTGGAAGAGACCCAGTACTTC
cdr3_aa: CSLLALEETQYF

cdr3_length: 14
j_call: TRBJ1-3
d_call: TRBD1
clone_size: -
v_call: TRBV19
cdr3_nt: TGTGCCAGTAGAAGACAGGGAACGGGAAACACCATATATTTT
cdr3_aa: CASRRQGTGNTIYF

cdr3_length: 15
j_call: TRBJ2-7
d_call: TRBD2
clone_size: -
v_call: TRBV6-5
cdr3_nt: TGTGCCAGCAGACCACTAGCGGGAGGATCTTACGAGCAGTACTTC
cdr3_aa: CASRPLAGGSYEQYF

cdr3_length: 13
j_call: TRBJ2-7
d_call: -
clone_size: -
v_call: TRBV4-1
cdr3_nt: TGCGCCAGCAGCCAACACACGGGGAGCGAGCAGTACTTC
cdr3_aa: CASSQHTGSEQYF

cdr3_length: 14
j_call: TRBJ2-5
d_call: TRBD2
clone_size: -
v_call: TRBV5-1
cdr3_nt: TGCGCCAGCAGCCGAGCGGGAGACGGAGAGACCCAGTACTTC
cdr3_aa: CASSRAGDGETQYF

cdr3_length: 13
j_call: TRBJ2-3
d_call: TRBD2
clone_size: -
v_call: TRBV30
cdr3_nt: TGTGCCTGGTGTACTAGCGGGAGTGATACGCAGTATTTT
cdr3_aa: CAWCTSGSDTQYF

cdr3_length: 15
j_call: TRBJ2-7
d_call: -
clone_size: -
v_call: TRBV28
cdr3_nt: TGTGCCAGCGGAATACTCGACAGGACCTCCTACGAGCAGTACTTC
cdr3_aa: CASGILDRTSYEQYF

cdr3_length: 14
j_call: TRBJ2-7
d_call: TRBD1
clone_size: -
v_call: TRBV19
cdr3_nt: TGTGCCAGTAGCGGACAGGGGTATTCCTACGAGCAGTACTTC
cdr3_aa: CASSGQGYSYEQYF

cdr3_length: 15
j_call: TRBJ1-5
d_call: -
clone_size: once
v_call: TRBV9
cdr3_nt: TGTGCCAGCAGCGTAGACAGCTATAGCAATCAGCCCCAGCATTTT
cdr3_aa: CASSVDSYSNQPQHF

cdr3_length: 14
j_call: TRBJ1-1
d_call: -
clone_size: -
v_call: TRBV9
cdr3_nt: TGTGCCAGCAGCGGACAGGTATCGAACACTGAAGCTTTCTTT
cdr3_aa: CASSGQVSNTEAFF

cdr3_length: 12
j_call: TRBJ2-2
d_call: -
clone_size: -
v_call: TRBV18
cdr3_nt: TGTGCCAGCTCACCGAGAGCCGGGGAGCTGTTTTTT
cdr3_aa: CASSPRAGELFF

cdr3_length: 15
j_call: TRBJ2-2
d_call: -
clone_size: -
v_call: TRBV7-2
cdr3_nt: TGTGCCAGCAGCGGAGCGGCTGGGTCCACCGGGGAGCTGTTTTTT
cdr3_aa: CASSGAAGSTGELFF

cdr3_length: 21
j_call: TRBJ2-1
d_call: TRBD2
clone_size: -
v_call: TRBV19
cdr3_nt: TGTGCCAGTGGGAAGAGATCTGCCCGGACTAGCGGGAGAGGCTCCTACAATGAGCAGTTCTTC
cdr3_aa: CASGKRSARTSGRGSYNEQFF

cdr3_length: 16
j_call: TRBJ2-2
d_call: -
clone_size: -
v_call: TRBV7-5
cdr3_nt: TGTGTCAGAAGCTCTCCTCGGGACAGGGGATCCGGGGAGCTGTTTTTT
cdr3_aa: CVRSSPRDRGSGELFF

cdr3_length: 14
j_call: TRBJ2-7
d_call: TRBD2
clone_size: -
v_call: TRBV11-2
cdr3_nt: TGTGCCAGCAGCCGGACTAGCGATGCCTACGAGCAGTACTTC
cdr3_aa: CASSRTSDAYEQYF

cdr3_length: 15
j_call: TRBJ2-7
d_call: TRBD1
clone_size: -
v_call: TRBV5-4
cdr3_nt: TGTGCCAGCAGCTTGGGTAACAGGGGAGCCTACGAGCAGTACTTC
cdr3_aa: CASSLGNRGAYEQYF

cdr3_length: 15
j_call: TRBJ2-3
d_call: -
clone_size: few
v_call: TRBV7-7
cdr3_nt: TGTGCCAGCAGCCCAGGCCTGAGGGAAACAGATACGCAGTATTTT
cdr3_aa: CASSPGLRETDTQYF

cdr3_length: 14
j_call: TRBJ2-1
d_call: TRBD2
clone_size: -
v_call: TRBV27
cdr3_nt: TGTGCCAGCAGTCGACTAGCGGGGATGAATGAGCAGTTCTTC
cdr3_aa: CASSRLAGMNEQFF

cdr3_length: 13
j_call: TRBJ2-7
d_call: -
clone_size: -
v_call: TRBV19
cdr3_nt: TGTGCCAGTAGTACGAAACAGGGTCGGGAGCAGTACTTC
cdr3_aa: CASSTKQGREQYF

cdr3_length: 15
j_call: TRBJ2-2
d_call: -
clone_size: -
v_call: TRBV4-1
cdr3_nt: TGCGCCAGCAGCCAACGTGATCAGGCCACCGGGGAGCTGTTTTTT
cdr3_aa: CASSQRDQATGELFF

cdr3_length: 14
j_call: TRBJ2-7
d_call: -
clone_size: -
v_call: TRBV5-1
cdr3_nt: TGCGCCAGCAGCTTGGCAGGGGACCCCTACGAGCAGTACTTC
cdr3_aa: CASSLAGDPYEQYF

cdr3_length: 13
j_call: TRBJ1-5
d_call: TRBD1
clone_size: -
v_call: TRBV27
cdr3_nt: TGTGCCAGCGAGGACAGGGGAGGACAGCCCCAGCATTTT
cdr3_aa: CASEDRGGQPQHF

cdr3_length: 14
j_call: TRBJ2-2
d_call: TRBD1
clone_size: -
v_call: TRBV9
cdr3_nt: TGTGCCAGCAGCCGGGACAGAAACACCGGGGAGCTGTTTTTT
cdr3_aa: CASSRDRNTGELFF

cdr3_length: 15
j_call: TRBJ2-1
d_call: TRBD1
clone_size: -
v_call: TRBV11-3
cdr3_nt: TGTGCCAGCAGCCGGGACAGGTACTCCTACAATGAGCAGTTCTTC
cdr3_aa: CASSRDRYSYNEQFF

cdr3_length: 13
j_call: TRBJ1-1
d_call: -
clone_size: -
v_call: TRBV19
cdr3_nt: TGTGCCAGTAGTATAACTCAGAACACTGAAGCTTTCTTT
cdr3_aa: CASSITQNTEAFF

cdr3_length: 13
j_call: TRBJ1-1
d_call: -
clone_size: -
v_call: TRBV6-5
cdr3_nt: TGTGCCAGCGGGCAAAGCCGAAACACTGAAGCTTTCTTT
cdr3_aa: CASGQSRNTEAFF

cdr3_length: 14
j_call: TRBJ1-5
d_call: -
clone_size: -
v_call: TRBV5-1
cdr3_nt: TGCGCCAGCAGTCAGGACATAGGGAATCAGCCCCAGCATTTT
cdr3_aa: CASSQDIGNQPQHF